A single sample gave rise to the 17 T cell receptor beta chains below, sequenced in a study of somatic mutations in cytotoxic T cells in rheumatoid arthritis. Clones were read by immunoSEQ multiplex PCR, and TCRdb kept only the in-frame ones, dropping some. The data show about 21,000 clones, around four fifths seen once. Material for sequencing was CD8+ T cells sorted from blood. Receptor source: a man between 18 and 35 years old with rheumatoid arthritis.

V and J are TRBV5-6 and TRBJ2-2; the D is unclear. The ends were cut back, 4 bases at V and 5 bases at J, with 12 bases in the middle. Germline V lookup: CDR1 SGHDT, CDR2 YYEEEE. This CDR3 has 14 residues. DNA for the CDR3: TGTGCCAGCAGCAGAAGGGCCAGGACCGGGGAGCTGTTTTTT. It is translated as CASSRRARTGELFF.

The chain couples TRBV11-2 to TRBJ2-3; 8 nucleotides agree with TRBD2. There are 16 residues in the CDR3. Germline CDR1 SGHAT, CDR2 FQNNGV. V lost 3 bases, J lost 2 bases, and 7 bases stayed unmatched. The CDR3 region is CASSFSQRGYTDTQYF. Here the CDR3 DNA reads TGTGCCAGCAGCTTCTCCCAGCGGGGGTACACAGATACGCAGTATTTT.

The CDR3 DNA reads TGTGCCAGCTCACCAGTAGGGGGCCCCCAAGAGACCCAGTACTTC. It codes for CASSPVGGPQETQYF. The genes are TRBV18 and TRBJ2-5, with 7 nucleotides matching TRBD1. The CDR3 totals 15 residues. Per germline, CDR1 KGHSH and CDR2 LQKENI. The V segment lost 2 bases and the J segment 1 base; nucleotides outside the gene matches: 4.

The V gene is TRBV6-5, the J gene TRBJ1-5, with 7 bases fitting TRBD1. J lost 3 bases, V lost 7 bases, and 6 bases had no gene match. CDR1 and CDR2 from the germline V gene are MNHEY and SVGAGI. The CDR3 totals 14 residues. CDR3 DNA: TGTGCCAGCAATAGCAGGGGGGACAATCAGCCCCAGCATTTT. It translates to CASNSRGDNQPQHF.

This chain uses TRBV5-6 with TRBJ2-5, with D tentatively TRBD1 or TRBD2 (5 bases each). Germline values: CDR1 SGHDT, CDR2 YYEEEE. The CDR3 runs to 14 residues. Trimming pared 0 bases from V and 3 bases from J, leaving 9 bases between. The CDR3, as DNA: TGTGCCAGCAGCTTGGTGAGGGGAGAAGAGACCCAGTACTTC. Protein: CASSLVRGEETQYF.

This clone was counted a few times. This chain connects TRBV6-1 to TRBJ2-3; 14 bases are a match to TRBD2. The V and J ends lost 6 bases and 6 bases, in that order; junction bases with no gene match: 5. Germline lookup yields CDR1 MNHNS and CDR2 SASEGT. The CDR3 totals 15 residues. CDR3 nucleotide sequence: TGTGCCAGCAGCCTGACTAGCGGGGGGGCCGATACGCAGTATTTT. Translating gives CASSLTSGGADTQYF.

This chain uses TRBV28 with TRBJ2-3; 10 bases are shared with TRBD2. V gave up 1 base and J gave up 5 bases; unmatched junction bases: 15. Germline V gene sequence: CDR1 MDHEN, CDR2 SYDVKM. This CDR3 region has 19 residues. This chain's CDR3 is CASSLFQLELAGDRDTQYF. The CDR3 coding sequence is TGTGCCAGCAGTTTATTTCAACTGGAGCTAGCGGGGGATAGAGATACGCAGTATTTT.

The chain carries TRBV15 and TRBJ2-7, with 8 bases matching TRBD1. CDR3 length: 14 residues. The germline CDR1 and CDR2 sequences are LNHNV and YYDKDF (reference sequence). Trimming took 4 bases from V and 5 from J; bases not matched to a gene: 7. DNA for the CDR3: TGTGCCACCAGCACCAAGGACAGGGTACACGAGCAGTACTTC. Translated: CATSTKDRVHEQYF.

This clone was detected a few times. The V and J genes are TRBV4-1 and TRBJ1-4, with D possibly being TRBD1 (5 bases). The germline V gene has CDR1 MGHRA and CDR2 YSYEKL. V was clipped by 3 bases and J by 0 bases, with 8 bases between them. This CDR3 comprises 15 residues. CDR3 nucleotide sequence: TGCGCCAGCAGCCAGGGACCCACAACTAATGAAAAACTGTTTTTT. Translation: CASSQGPTTNEKLFF.

The CDR3 sequence is CASSYSFVPSTDTQYF. CDR3 coding DNA: TGTGCCAGCAGTTACTCTTTCGTCCCTAGCACAGATACGCAGTATTTT. The chain links TRBV6-5 to TRBJ2-3; D is unresolved. The CDR3 covers 16 residues. CDR1 is MNHEY, CDR2 SVGAGI, per germline. Trimming took 0 bases from V and 0 from J, leaving 10 bases between them.

V and J are TRBV10-2 and TRBJ1-2; TRBD1 aligns across 10 bases. V was pared by 7 bases and J by 3 bases, with 5 bases of the junction left unmatched. From germline, CDR1 is WSHSY and CDR2 SAAADI. This CDR3 comprises 14 residues. The CDR3 sequence is CASTRQGAYYGYTF. DNA for the CDR3: TGCGCCAGCACACGACAGGGGGCTTACTATGGCTACACCTTC.

The gene calls are TRBV9 and TRBJ1-1; TRBD1 aligns across 7 bases. Trimming cost V 4 bases and J 0 bases; bases outside gene matches: 3. CDR1 and CDR2 (germline): SGDLS, YYNGEE. The CDR3 loop spans 14 amino acids. The CDR3 DNA reads TGTGCCAGCAGCTTAACAGGGGTGAACACTGAAGCTTTCTTT. Amino acid sequence: CASSLTGVNTEAFF.

The chain recombines TRBV30 with TRBJ1-1; D might be TRBD1 (6 bases). This CDR3 is built from 15 residues. CDR1 and CDR2 from the germline V gene are GTSNPN and SVGIG (reference sequence). Trimming took off 5 bases at V and 7 bases at J, with 23 bases between the two ends. The CDR3 region has the DNA TGTGCCTGGGTATTCCGCCGGGGGCAAGCTTATGAAGCTTTCTTT. Encoded protein: CAWVFRRGQAYEAFF. The full variable domain, completed using reference TRBV30 and TRBJ1-1, is SQTIHQWPATLVQPVGSPLSLECTVEGTSNPNLYWYRQAAGRGLQLLFYSVGIGQISSEVPQNLSASRPQDRQFILSSKKLLLSDSGFYLCAWVFRRGQAYEAFFGQGTRLTVV.

The J gene is TRBJ2-1, the V gene TRBV11-2; 7 bases agree with TRBD2. The V gene end was trimmed by 0 bases and the J gene end by 8 bases; junction bases not matched to a gene: 1. CDR3 length equals 13 residues. Germline CDR1 is SGHAT and CDR2 is FQNNGV. CDR3 in amino acids: CASSLEGGDEQFF. CDR3 bases: TGTGCCAGCAGCTTAGAGGGGGGGGATGAGCAGTTCTTC.

This chain links TRBV28 with TRBJ2-5, with 7 bases that match TRBD1. J lost 2 bases, V lost 2 bases, and 2 bases had no gene match. CDR3 length: 14 amino acids. Per the germline V gene, CDR1 is MDHEN and CDR2 is SYDVKM. CDR3 sequence reads: CASSLGQEQETQYF. The CDR3 coding sequence is TGTGCCAGCAGTTTAGGACAGGAGCAAGAGACCCAGTACTTC.

This chain connects TRBV7-9 to TRBJ2-1; 7 nucleotides agree with TRBD1. From germline, CDR1 is SEHNR and CDR2 FQNEAQ (reference sequence). This CDR3 has 16 amino acids. J gave up 2 bases and V 2 bases, and 6 bases lay outside the gene matches. The CDR3 loop reads CASSLRGPIAYNEQFF. CDR3 DNA sequence: TGTGCCAGCAGCTTAAGGGGGCCAATCGCCTACAATGAGCAGTTCTTC. Filled out from reference TRBV7-9 and TRBJ2-1, the complete variable domain reads DTGVSQNPRHKITKRGQNVTFRCDPISEHNRLYWYRQTLGQGPEFLTYFQNEAQLEKSRLLSDRFSAERPKGSFSTLEIQRTEQGDSAMYLCASSLRGPIAYNEQFFGPGTRLTVL.

Concerning this clone: The germline gene is not matched at one end of the junction; a read error may be the cause. The CDR3: CASSGEQWFFLF. DNA of the CDR3: TGTGCCAGCAGTGGCGAACAGTGGTTCTTTCTCTTC. The chain uses TRBV2 and TRBJ1-2, with D unclear. The germline V gene encodes CDR1 SNHLY and CDR2 FYNNEI. The CDR3 covers 12 residues.